The sequence of this T cell receptor beta chain was determined in a study of OX40 agonist ivuxolimab in advanced cancers. Study as a whole: Patients took ivuxolimab, an agonistic anti-OX40 (CD134) antibody. At doses from 0.01 to 10 mg/kg, patients were given intravenous ivuxolimab every 2 weeks. Overall study results and limits: CD8+ T cells were the subset that, on average, had more expanded clones than CD4+.

V was cut by 10 bases and J by 3 bases, with 10 bases left in between. CDR1 and CDR2 (germline): MDHEN, SYDVKM. There are 11 residues in the CDR3. This clone was seen just once. Its antigen is unidentified. Sequencing was performed with immunoSEQ multiplex PCR; in TCRdb, only in-frame clones are kept and a portion is missing. The table shows some 42,000 clones, with about 89% occurring only once. Individuals having autoimmune disease history or systemic immunosuppression were not enrolled. The sequencing used CD4+ or CD8+ T cells sorted from blood, collected in a trial of the OX40 agonist ivuxolimab. This TCR derives from an adult with an advanced solid tumor such as melanoma, head and neck, liver or kidney cancer. The V call is TRBV28, the J call TRBJ2-7; D is uncertain. The CDR3 bases are TGTGCCACCGAAGCAAACTACGAGCAGTACTTC. Encoded protein: CATEANYEQYF.